Listed below are T cell receptor beta chains from one sample, sequenced in a study of cytomegalovirus exposure and HLA in healthy donors. The assay was immunoSEQ multiplex PCR, and TCRdb's table has in-frame clones only and misses some. This table has 150,000 to 180,000 clones, about 88% appearing once. The specimen was PBMCs. These receptors were collected from a man aged 18 to 30 in good health and CMV-seropositive. Each CDR3 is given with its conserved first and last residue. D genes are given only for firm matches. Size tells how often a clone was seen (once, few, many) or the class of an expanded clone, and some rows leave it out.

V gene	clone size	D gene	J gene	CDR3 DNA	CDR3 protein
TRBV30	NA	NA	TRBJ1-6	TGTGCCTGGAGTGCGGTTAATTCACCCCTCCACTTT	CAWSAVNSPLHF
TRBV7-6	NA	NA	TRBJ1-5	TGTGCCAGCAGCATCGGGACGGGAGGCAATCAGCCCCAGCATTTT	CASSIGTGGNQPQHF
TRBV11-2	NA	NA	TRBJ2-6	TGTGCCAGCAGCTTACAAGGGGCTGGGGCCAACGTCCTGACTTTC	CASSLQGAGANVLTF
TRBV19	NA	TRBD1	TRBJ1-5	TGTGCCACCTACCCAACAGGGGAGGGCAATCAGCCCCAGCATTTT	CATYPTGEGNQPQHF
TRBV6-5	NA	NA	TRBJ1-1	TGTGCCAGCAGCCAGGACAGGAACACTGAAGCTTTCTTT	CASSQDRNTEAFF
TRBV6-6	NA	TRBD1	TRBJ2-2	TGTGCCAGCAGGGCGACAGGGAAGGCCGGGGAGCTGTTTTTT	CASRATGKAGELFF
TRBV18	once	TRBD1	TRBJ1-2	TGTGCCAGCTCACCCCGGACAGGGCATGGCTACACCTTC	CASSPRTGHGYTF
TRBV2	NA	NA	TRBJ1-1	TGTGCCAGCTGCCGGACGGACTCGAACACTGAAGCTTTCTTT	CASCRTDSNTEAFF
TRBV5-6	NA	TRBD1	TRBJ1-5	TGTGCCAGCAGCTCCGGGACAGGGTCGATTCGGAATCAGCCCCAGCATTTT	CASSSGTGSIRNQPQHF
TRBV6-1	NA	NA	TRBJ2-3	TGTGCCAGCAGGAGGCAGAGTCCAGATACGCAGTATTTT	CASRRQSPDTQYF
TRBV9	few	NA	TRBJ1-2	TGTGCCAGCAGCGTGGGGACAACGAACTATGGCTACACCTTC	CASSVGTTNYGYTF
TRBV29-1	once	TRBD1	TRBJ2-2	TGCAGCGTTGAGGAGGCAGGGGGCGGCACCGGGGAGCTGTTTTTT	CSVEEAGGGTGELFF
TRBV5-1	NA	NA	TRBJ1-2	TGCGCCAGCAGCTTCACAGGGCGGGATGGCTACACCTTC	CASSFTGRDGYTF
TRBV4-2	NA	NA	TRBJ2-5	TGTGCCAGCAGCCAAGGGGCAGGACAAGAGACCCAGTACTTC	CASSQGAGQETQYF
TRBV7-2	NA	TRBD1	TRBJ1-2	TGTGCCAGCAGCCCAGGACAGGGTAACTATGGCTACACCTTC	CASSPGQGNYGYTF
TRBV6-5	NA	NA	TRBJ2-5	TGTGCCAGCAGTTACTCGCGGCAGCAAGAGACCCAGTACTTC	CASSYSRQQETQYF
TRBV7-6	NA	TRBD1	TRBJ1-6	TGTGCCAGCACCACCGGGACAGAATTTTCACCCCTCCACTTT	CASTTGTEFSPLHF
TRBV5-1	NA	TRBD1	TRBJ1-1	TGCGCCAGCAGGGACAGGGGGCAGGACACTGAAGCTTTCTTT	CASRDRGQDTEAFF
TRBV5-1	NA	NA	TRBJ1-3	TGCGCCAGCAGCCTCACAGGGTTTGAAAACACCATATATTTT	CASSLTGFENTIYF
TRBV6-5	NA	TRBD1	TRBJ1-5	TGTGCCAGCAGCGGACAGGGGGGACAGCCCCAGCATTTT	CASSGQGGQPQHF
TRBV4-3	once	TRBD1	TRBJ2-7	TGCGCCAGCAGCCAAGAAGTGGGAGACAGGGCCTACGAGCAGTACTTC	CASSQEVGDRAYEQYF
TRBV29-1	NA	NA	TRBJ1-1	TGCAGCGTGGCCGGCGGGGGGACTGAAGCTTTCTTT	CSVAGGGTEAFF
TRBV5-6	NA	NA	TRBJ1-1	TGTGCCAGCAGCCCGACCAGGGGTAGCACTGAAGCTTTCTTT	CASSPTRGSTEAFF
TRBV30	NA	TRBD1	TRBJ1-5	TGTGCCTACGCCCCGGGACAGAAGGTTTATAGCAATCAGCCCCAGCATTTT	CAYAPGQKVYSNQPQHF
TRBV21-1	NA	NA	TRBJ1-4	TGTGCCAGCAGTCCGGGGAGGAGAACAACTAATGAAAAACTGTTTTTT	CASSPGRRTTNEKLFF
TRBV9	NA	TRBD1	TRBJ2-7	TGTGCCAGCAGCCCTACCGGGACAGAGATCTACGAGCAGTACTTC	CASSPTGTEIYEQYF
TRBV2	NA	TRBD1	TRBJ1-5	TGTGCCAGCAGGGAAGGACAGGGCTCATATCAGCCCCAGCATTTT	CASREGQGSYQPQHF
TRBV6-1	NA	NA	TRBJ2-7	TGTGCCAGCAGTGAAGGCCGTGGGGGGAACGAGCAGTACTTC	CASSEGRGGNEQYF
TRBV6-1	NA	NA	TRBJ1-2	TGTGCCAGCCGGCGGAGTGATCGTGGCTACACCTTC	CASRRSDRGYTF
TRBV6-5	NA	NA	TRBJ2-6	TGTGCCAGCAGTTACTTGCGAGCCTCTGGGGCCAACGTCCTGACTTTC	CASSYLRASGANVLTF
TRBV2	NA	NA	TRBJ2-3	TGTGCCAGCAGTGTACGGGCCTCGGGGGTAGATACGCAGTATTTT	CASSVRASGVDTQYF
TRBV4-2	NA	NA	TRBJ2-1	TGTGCCAGCAGCCAAGCGCGAGGGGGCAATGAGCAGTTCTTC	CASSQARGGNEQFF
TRBV5-1	NA	TRBD2	TRBJ2-3	TGCGCCAGCAGGACTAGCGGGGGGGCGAAAGATACGCAGTATTTT	CASRTSGGAKDTQYF
TRBV13	NA	NA	TRBJ2-7	TGTGCCAGCAGATCCGGGAACACCTACGAGCAGTACTTC	CASRSGNTYEQYF
TRBV9	NA	TRBD1	TRBJ2-7	TGTGCCAGCAGCGAGGGGGGGACAGGGGCCTACGAGCAGTACTTC	CASSEGGTGAYEQYF
TRBV23-1	NA	TRBD1	TRBJ2-6	TGCGCCAGCAGTCCCCCCCGGGGACAGAGCTCTGGGGCCAACGTCCTGACTTTC	CASSPPRGQSSGANVLTF
TRBV4-3	NA	TRBD1	TRBJ1-2	TGCGCCAGCAGCCAAGATCGGGACAGCTCTAACTATGGCTACACCTTC	CASSQDRDSSNYGYTF
TRBV9	NA	NA	TRBJ2-3	TGTGCCAGCAGCACGGAGGGCAAGCACACAGATACGCAGTATTTT	CASSTEGKHTDTQYF
TRBV6-4	medium-sized	NA	TRBJ2-1	TGTGCCAGCAGTCCAGACACGTACAATGAGCAGTTCTTC	CASSPDTYNEQFF
TRBV11-2	NA	TRBD1	TRBJ1-4	TGTGCCAGCAGCCCTCGGACAGGGAGAAACGAAAAACTGTTTTTT	CASSPRTGRNEKLFF
TRBV6-4	NA	NA	TRBJ1-2	TGTGCCAGCAGTGCCCACCCCACAGGGAGCTACACCTTC	CASSAHPTGSYTF
TRBV4-3	NA	TRBD1	TRBJ2-1	TGCGCCAGCAGCCGGGACAGGCTGAGGGAGCAGTTCTTC	CASSRDRLREQFF
TRBV29-1	NA	NA	TRBJ2-7	TGCAGCGTAACCCTAAGAGGAAGATACGAGCAGTACTTC	CSVTLRGRYEQYF
TRBV19	NA	NA	TRBJ2-1	TGTGCCAGTAGTATGGTCGGGAATGAGCAGTTCTTC	CASSMVGNEQFF
TRBV5-8	once	TRBD1	TRBJ1-2	TGTGCCAGCAGCCGGGACAGTACTAACTATGGCTACACCTTC	CASSRDSTNYGYTF
TRBV2	few	TRBD1	TRBJ1-2	TGTGCCAGCAGTGACCGGCAGGGGGTTGGGGCTAACTATGGCTACACCTTC	CASSDRQGVGANYGYTF
TRBV6-5	NA	NA	TRBJ1-2	TGTGCCAGCCGCCGAGGCAGTTCACACTATGGCTACACCTTC	CASRRGSSHYGYTF
TRBV6-5	NA	NA	TRBJ2-3	TGTGCCAGCAGTTACACAGGTAGCACAGATACGCAGTATTTT	CASSYTGSTDTQYF
TRBV5-1	NA	NA	TRBJ2-5	TGCGCCAGCAGCTTGGGGGCAGGGAAGGCCCAGTACTTC	CASSLGAGKAQYF
TRBV30	NA	NA	TRBJ1-5	TGTGCCTGGAGTTACGGACAGCAGCCCCAGCATTTT	CAWSYGQQPQHF
TRBV9	NA	NA	TRBJ2-5	TGTGCCAGCTCCACTAGGGGGTCCGAAGGGACCCAGTACTTC	CASSTRGSEGTQYF
TRBV21-1	NA	NA	TRBJ1-2	TGTGCCAGCAGGACCTCCGGGGGAGCCTATGGCTACACCTTC	CASRTSGGAYGYTF
TRBV10-3	NA	TRBD1	TRBJ1-2	TGTGCCATCAGTGAGTCGGGGGGGGCCGTGGGACAGGGACACTATGGCTACACCTTC	CAISESGGAVGQGHYGYTF
TRBV6-6	NA	NA	TRBJ2-3	TGTGCCAGCAAACGATCGGGACACCTCACAGATACGCAGTATTTT	CASKRSGHLTDTQYF
TRBV5-1	NA	TRBD2	TRBJ2-5	TGCGCCAGCACGGCTAGCGGGAGGGCAGGAGAGACCCAGTACTTC	CASTASGRAGETQYF